These 16 T cell receptor beta chains were sequenced from one sample in a study of PD-1 blockade in classical Hodgkin lymphoma. Described time point: cycle 4 day 1 (C4D1), after five to seven weeks of nivolumab. The patients all showed relapse after autologous stem cell transplantation, while their brentuximab vedotin exposure varied. Using magnetic negative selection, the CD4+ T cells were separated out of thawed PBMCs. The protocol was immunoSEQ multiplex PCR, while the TCRdb copy is restricted to in-frame clones and leaves out a portion. The table records tens of thousands of clones, 80% to 95% of them present only once. Sequencing used CD4+ T cells from blood, obtained before the fourth cycle of nivolumab. These receptors all stem from a human donor with classical Hodgkin lymphoma.

V usage is TRBV27 and J usage is TRBJ2-1, with a tentative D call TRBD1 (5 bases). Germline CDR1 and CDR2: MNHEY and SMNVEV (reference sequence). V was trimmed by 1 base and J by 13 bases, leaving 11 bases between them. The CDR3 covers 12 residues. In nucleotides, the CDR3 is TGTGCCAGCAGTTTATATCGACAGAAACAGTTCTTC. Its translation: CASSLYRQKQFF.

The chain couples TRBV4-2 to TRBJ2-1; no reliable D call. Looked up from germline, CDR1 is LGHNA and CDR2 is YNFKEQ. V was shortened by 0 bases and J by 4 bases, with 7 bases between the two germline ends. The CDR3 is 14 amino acids. DNA of the CDR3: TGTGCCAGCAGCCAAGAGACCGATTACAATGAGCAGTTCTTC. This encodes CASSQETDYNEQFF.

The chain links TRBV9 to TRBJ2-3; D possibly corresponds to TRBD2 (6 bases). Trimming cost V 3 bases and J 0 bases, with 11 bases left between them. Germline CDR1 SGDLS, CDR2 YYNGEE. The CDR3 has 15 residues. CDR3 region: CASSASSVSTDTQYF. The CDR3 coding sequence is TGTGCCAGCAGCGCCTCTAGCGTAAGCACAGATACGCAGTATTTT.

The genes are TRBV29-1 and TRBJ1-5; D not certain. Germline CDR1 and CDR2: SQVTM and ANQGSEA. V shed 4 bases and J shed 0 bases, with 4 bases lying between them. This CDR3 contains 12 residues. CDR3 protein: CSVAYSNQPQHF. DNA for the CDR3: TGCAGCGTTGCCTATAGCAATCAGCCCCAGCATTTT.

V is TRBV10-2 and J is TRBJ2-1; 16 bases fit TRBD2. The CDR3 has 18 residues. V shed 6 bases, J shed 4 bases, and the junction held 9 bases outside the gene matches. Germline loops: CDR1 WSHSY, CDR2 SAAADI. CDR3 in DNA: TGCGCCAGCAGGGGACTAGCGGGAGGGTACGCCAAATACAATGAGCAGTTCTTC. It translates to CASRGLAGGYAKYNEQFF.

This chain links TRBV28 with TRBJ2-2; D is perhaps TRBD1 (6 bases). Per the germline V gene, CDR1 is MDHEN and CDR2 is SYDVKM. This CDR3 has 13 residues. Trimming pared 5 bases from V and 5 bases from J, leaving 9 bases between. The CDR3 here is CASSLQGTGELFF. The CDR3 DNA follows: TGTGCCAGCAGTCTTCAGGGGACCGGGGAGCTGTTTTTT.

The chain is built from TRBV4-1 and TRBJ2-5, with D hard to call. The CDR3 contains 11 residues. V lost 2 bases and J lost 11, with 9 bases in between. Germline loops: CDR1 MGHRA, CDR2 YSYEKL. CDR3 residues: CASSQTDEQYF. For the CDR3, the DNA is TGCGCCAGCAGCCAAACAGATGAGCAGTACTTC.

The V gene is TRBV6-5, the J gene TRBJ2-2; D is possibly TRBD1 (5 bases). From germline, CDR1 is MNHEY and CDR2 SVGAGI. Deletions cut 2 bases from V and 4 bases from J, with 5 bases between. The CDR3 has 13 residues. CDR3 sequence reads: CASSYDSTGELFF. In nucleotides, the CDR3 is TGTGCCAGCAGTTACGACAGCACCGGGGAGCTGTTTTTT.

This chain connects TRBV5-4 to TRBJ1-3; unclear D gene. CDR3 length equals 15 residues. V lost 0 bases to trimming and J lost 0 bases, with 7 bases between them. Germline loops: CDR1 SGHNT, CDR2 YYREEE (reference sequence). CDR3 in amino acids: CASSLDPGSGNTIYF. For the CDR3, the DNA is TGTGCCAGCAGCTTGGACCCGGGCTCTGGAAACACCATATATTTT.

The rearrangement joins TRBV6-1 to TRBJ1-5; D is uncertain. The CDR3 is made up of 14 amino acids. Germline values: CDR1 MNHNS, CDR2 SASEGT. Trimming cost V 4 bases and J 6 bases, with 13 bases left between them. CDR3 sequence reads: CASSGVSAFQPQHF. Here the CDR3 DNA reads TGTGCCAGCAGTGGGGTTAGTGCGTTTCAGCCCCAGCATTTT.

The chain uses TRBV5-4 and TRBJ2-5; possibly TRBD1 or TRBD2 for D (5 bases each). The CDR3 contains 14 residues. V shed 4 bases and J shed 1 base, with 11 bases lying between them. Germline values: CDR1 SGHNT, CDR2 YYREEE (reference sequence). The CDR3 region is CASSGGSRQETQYF. CDR3 sequence (DNA): TGTGCCAGCAGCGGGGGTTCCCGCCAAGAGACCCAGTACTTC.

The chain is built from TRBV27 and TRBJ2-1; TRBD1 matches 12 bases. The trim removed 3 bases at V and 15 bases at J, leaving 6 bases unmatched. Germline V gives CDR1 MNHEY, CDR2 SMNVEV (reference sequence). The CDR3 is 13 amino acids. Written as DNA, the CDR3 is TGTGCCAGCAGTTTCGGGACAGGGGGCGCGCTGTTCTTC. The encoded protein is CASSFGTGGALFF.

J is TRBJ2-3 and V is TRBV10-3, with D possibly matching TRBD1 (6 bases). The germline V gene encodes CDR1 ENHRY and CDR2 SYGVKD. This CDR3 spans 14 amino acids. Trimming took 5 bases from V and 3 from J, leaving 12 bases between them. CDR3 sequence: CAISSTGITDTQYF. The CDR3 DNA is TGTGCCATCAGTTCCACAGGGATTACAGATACGCAGTATTTT.

The V and J genes are TRBV7-9 and TRBJ2-7, with 11 bases that match TRBD2. The CDR3 length is 15 residues. V shed 0 bases, J shed 4 bases, and the junction held 2 bases outside the gene matches. Germline-derived CDR1 and CDR2 are SEHNR and FQNEAQ (reference sequence). CDR3 sequence reads: CASSLASGRDYEQYF. CDR3 sequence (DNA): TGTGCCAGCAGCTTAGCTAGCGGGAGGGATTACGAGCAGTACTTC. The variable domain in full, with the rest retrieved from reference TRBV7-9 and TRBJ2-7, is DTGVSQNPRHKITKRGQNVTFRCDPISEHNRLYWYRQTLGQGPEFLTYFQNEAQLEKSRLLSDRFSAERPKGSFSTLEIQRTEQGDSAMYLCASSLASGRDYEQYFGPGTRLTVT.

The count of this clone is one. V gene TRBV11-2 combines with J gene TRBJ2-3; 10 bases map to TRBD2. This CDR3 region has 17 residues. The trim removed 1 base at V and 1 base at J, leaving 5 bases unmatched. Germline V gene sequence: CDR1 SGHAT, CDR2 FQNNGV. The CDR3 is CASSLGVGTSGTDTQYF. The CDR3 nucleotides read TGTGCCAGCAGCTTAGGGGTGGGGACTAGCGGCACAGATACGCAGTATTTT.

The rearrangement uses TRBV4-2 and TRBJ2-1, with 8 positions matching TRBD1. Germline V gene lookup returns CDR1 LGHNA and CDR2 YNFKEQ. The trim removed 0 bases at V and 5 bases at J, leaving 6 bases unmatched. This CDR3 has 16 amino acids. Here the CDR3 DNA reads TGTGCCAGCAGCCAAGATAGGGACAGGATTCACAATGAGCAGTTCTTC. It encodes CASSQDRDRIHNEQFF.